The 29 T cell receptor beta chains given below trace back to one sample, sequenced in a study of regulatory T cells in long-lasting Graves disease. Time point noted: persistent/refractory GD, antithyroid drugs over 5 years with positive TRAb. Generation of the TCR library employed RNA extracted from PBMCs. Arm-PCR of CDR3 regions with iRepertoire HTBI primers generated TCR beta libraries. From the multiplex PCR reads, TCRdb called clonotypes with MiXCR, one entry per CDR3 protein. The table includes approximately 470,000 distinct CDR3 sequences, around 20% detected once. The sample in question was peripheral blood mononuclear cells (PBMCs), obtained when the disease was refractory, from a patient treated with antithyroid drugs. These receptors came from a female donor with Graves disease.

This clonotype was found many times. The rearrangement joins TRBV30 to TRBJ2-7, with D possibly being TRBD1 or TRBD2 (5 bases each). Germline assignment: CDR1 GTSNPN and CDR2 SVGIG (reference sequence). The length of the CDR3 is 11 residues. V lost 4 bases, J lost 6 bases, and 10 bases lay in between. DNA of the CDR3: TGTGCCTGGACTATCGGGACCGAGCAGTACTTC. It is translated as CAWTIGTEQYF.

The V gene is TRBV4-1, the J gene TRBJ2-7; unclear D gene. The length of the CDR3 is 15 residues. CDR1 is MGHRA and CDR2 is YSYEKL in the germline V gene. V dropped 1 base and J dropped 5 bases, with 15 bases sitting between them. The DNA of the CDR3 is TGCGCCAGCAGCCAAGGTGCGACACCGACCCACGAGCAGTACTTC. Its translation is CASSQGATPTHEQYF.

As regards this clonotype: Given a much more abundant clone one base away, this may be a read error. This CDR3 is missing its conserved last phenylalanine or tryptophan, likely due to a read error. The chain couples TRBV28 to TRBJ2-5, with 7 bases that match TRBD1. Germline lookup yields CDR1 MDHEN and CDR2 SYDVKM. Losses at the gene ends were 5 bases for V and 4 bases for J; bases not matched to a gene: 10. This CDR3 comprises 15 residues. CDR3 in DNA: TGTGCCAGCAGTCTCGCCAACAGGGGACGAGAGACCCAGTACCTC. This encodes CASSLANRGRETQYL.

At least ten counts were recorded for this clonotype. V usage is TRBV3-1 and J usage is TRBJ1-2; TRBD1 matches 7 bases. The CDR3 loop spans 14 amino acids. Germline lookup yields CDR1 LGHDT and CDR2 YNNKEL (reference sequence). Trimming at V came to 5 bases and at J to 8 bases, leaving 11 bases not matched to a gene. The CDR3 sequence: CASSSTGSGDGYTF. CDR3 bases: TGTGCCAGCAGCTCGACAGGGTCGGGGGACGGCTACACCTTC.

This clonotype showed up many times. J is TRBJ1-4 and V is TRBV2; 7 nucleotides align to TRBD1. Looked up from germline, CDR1 is SNHLY and CDR2 is FYNNEI. CDR3 length: 15 amino acids. Trimming removed 4 bases from V and 10 bases from J; junction bases left unmatched: 12. The CDR3 loop is CASSAPRQGRGKLFF. The CDR3 bases are TGTGCCAGCAGTGCCCCTCGACAGGGAAGGGGAAAACTGTTTTTT.

In this sample, this clonotype turned up many times. V is TRBV28 and J is TRBJ1-2; tentatively, D is TRBD1 (6 bases). Trimming stripped 1 base from V and 5 bases from J, with 14 bases between. The CDR3 loop spans 15 amino acids. Germline CDR1 and CDR2: MDHEN and SYDVKM. CDR3 amino acids: CASSLSADRIYGYTF. The CDR3 DNA sequence: TGTGCCAGCAGTTTATCAGCGGACAGAATATATGGCTACACCTTC.

This clonotype was seen at least ten times. V and J are TRBV6-1 and TRBJ1-2; D possibly corresponds to TRBD1 (5 bases). From germline, CDR1 is MNHNS and CDR2 SASEGT. The CDR3 has 13 residues. Trimming removed 4 bases from V and 8 bases from J, with 14 bases in between. As DNA, the CDR3 is TGTGCCAGCAGTGGCAGGGATTTAAGAGGCTACACCTTC. Amino acids: CASSGRDLRGYTF.

This clonotype was seen ten or more times. V usage is TRBV20-1 and J usage is TRBJ1-2; D unresolved. The CDR3 loop spans 13 amino acids. Germline CDR1 DFQATT, CDR2 SNEGSKA (reference sequence). V lost 3 bases and J 8 bases, leaving 16 bases between the germline ends. CDR3 DNA: TGCAGTGCTAGGTTCAGGACCGAGAGGGGCTACACCTTC. This codes for CSARFRTERGYTF.

This clonotype was seen only once. This chain joins TRBV7-9 and TRBJ2-4, with 7 bases fitting TRBD2. This CDR3 region has 12 residues. The J segment lost 10 bases and the V segment lost 5 bases, leaving 5 bases of the junction unmatched. Germline-derived CDR1 and CDR2 are SEHNR and FQNEAQ (reference sequence). CDR3 sequence (DNA): TGTGCCAGCAGCGTCGGACTAGGGATTCAGTACTTC. Translated, it gives CASSVGLGIQYF.

V is TRBV27 and J is TRBJ2-5; TRBD2 is a possible D gene (7 bases). The CDR3 extends over 12 amino acids. Trimming removed 5 bases from V and 10 bases from J, with 14 bases in between. Germline CDR1 and CDR2: MNHEY and SMNVEV (reference sequence). The CDR3 bases are TGTGCCAGCAGTGCGCAGGGAGGGGGCCAGTACTTC. This gives the protein CASSAQGGGQYF.

A few counts support this clonotype. The rearrangement uses TRBV5-6 and TRBJ1-1; D is possibly TRBD1 (6 bases). This CDR3 has 14 amino acids. Trimming removed 4 bases from V and 7 bases from J, with 17 bases in between. The germline V gene encodes CDR1 SGHDT and CDR2 YYEEEE. CDR3: CASSVPDRRSEAFF. The CDR3 coding sequence is TGTGCCAGCAGCGTTCCCGACAGGAGAAGTGAAGCTTTCTTT.

In this sample, this clonotype turned up many times. V gene TRBV28 combines with J gene TRBJ2-7; maybe TRBD1 (5 bases). CDR1 and CDR2 (germline): MDHEN, SYDVKM. Trimming shortened V by 5 bases and J by 3 bases, and 14 bases separated the two germline ends. The CDR3 extends over 14 amino acids. Here the CDR3 reads CASSGFGARYEQYF. CDR3 nucleotide sequence: TGTGCCAGCAGTGGGTTTGGGGCTCGCTACGAGCAGTACTTC.

This clonotype appeared many times. The rearrangement uses TRBV7-2 and TRBJ2-7; 12 nucleotides agree with TRBD2. The V segment lost 6 bases and the J segment 2 bases; nucleotides outside the gene matches: 5. CDR1 SGHTA and CDR2 FQGNSA come from the germline V gene. CDR3 size: 15 residues. This chain's CDR3 is CASRPGLAGPYEQYF. The DNA of the CDR3 is TGTGCCAGCAGGCCAGGACTAGCGGGACCCTACGAGCAGTACTTC.

This clonotype was counted ten times or more. This chain connects TRBV29-1 to TRBJ2-4; D perhaps matches TRBD2 (5 bases). The germline V and J ends were trimmed by 4 bases and 1 base, with 14 bases remaining between them. In germline, CDR1 is SQVTM, CDR2 ANQGSEA. The CDR3 spans 15 residues. The CDR3 DNA is TGCAGCGTTGCCGAGGGAGTTGGGGCCAAAAACATTCAGTACTTC. Protein sequence: CSVAEGVGAKNIQYF.

This clonotype was recorded at least ten times. V is TRBV29-1 and J is TRBJ2-7, with D perhaps matching TRBD2 (5 bases). Germline V lookup: CDR1 SQVTM, CDR2 ANQGSEA. V lost 2 bases and J lost 5, with 19 bases in between. CDR3 size: 15 residues. CDR3 residues: CSVENPAGDLNEQYF. The CDR3 DNA reads as TGCAGCGTTGAAAACCCCGCGGGCGACCTTAACGAGCAGTACTTC.

V gene TRBV14 combines with J gene TRBJ2-7, with D possibly called TRBD1 or TRBD2 (5 bases each). The CDR3 consists of 15 residues. V gave up 2 bases and J gave up 5 bases, with 16 bases separating them. Germline V gene sequence: CDR1 SGHDN, CDR2 FVKESK. Here the CDR3 DNA reads TGTGCCAGCAGCCAACCTCGCGAGGGGTACCACGAGCAGTACTTC. The encoded protein is CASSQPREGYHEQYF. Drawing the rest from reference TRBV14 and TRBJ2-7, the complete variable domain is EAGVTQFPSHSVIEKGQTVTLRCDPISGHDNLYWYRRVMGKEIKFLLHFVKESKQDESGMPNNRFLAERTGGTYSTLKVQPAELEDSGVYFCASSQPREGYHEQYFGPGTRLTVT.

This chain connects TRBV19 to TRBJ1-4, with D hard to call. This CDR3 is 14 amino acids long. The V gene lost 3 bases and the J gene lost 5 bases, with 10 bases spanning the gap. The germline gives CDR1 LNHDA, CDR2 SQIVND (reference sequence). CDR3: CASSMVSYNEKLFF. CDR3 sequence (DNA): TGTGCCAGTAGTATGGTATCTTACAATGAAAAACTGTTTTTT.

This clonotype has a count of ten or more. This chain links TRBV7-2 with TRBJ2-6; D ambiguous. Germline CDR1 and CDR2: SGHTA and FQGNSA. CDR3 length: 15 residues. The V end was cut by 2 bases, the J end by 2 bases, with 7 bases between. For the CDR3, the DNA is TGTGCCAGCAGCTTAAAAGGGCCTGGGGCCAACGTCCTGACTTTC. This translates into CASSLKGPGANVLTF.

This clonotype was detected once. A much larger clone sits a single nucleotide away, making a read error possible. The V gene is TRBV12-3 or TRBV12-4, the J gene TRBJ2-7, with 7 bases fitting TRBD1. The junction had 11 bases not matched to a gene; V was cut back by 4 bases and J by 2 bases. The CDR3 totals 16 residues. The CDR3 nucleotides are TGTGCCAGCAGTTCCCAGATTCGTCAGGGGGCCTACGAGCAGTACTTC. Its protein is CASSSQIRQGAYEQYF.

This clonotype was seen repeatedly, ten times or more. The chain links TRBV2 to TRBJ2-2; 10 bases align to TRBD1. J was trimmed by 3 bases and V by 4 bases; bases with no gene match: 8. CDR1 is SNHLY and CDR2 is FYNNEI in the germline V gene. The CDR3 loop spans 17 amino acids. For the CDR3, the DNA is TGTGCCAGCAGTGGGGACCGGGACAGGGGACACACCGGGGAGCTGTTTTTT. This sequence encodes CASSGDRDRGHTGELFF.

This clonotype was detected only a few times. The rearrangement links TRBV3-1 to TRBJ1-6, with no clear D. The germline V gene encodes CDR1 LGHDT and CDR2 YNNKEL (reference sequence). With 1 base removed from V and 7 bases from J, the gap between germline ends came to 5 bases. The CDR3 is 13 amino acids. The DNA of the CDR3 is TGTGCCAGCAGCCAAGGAGGGAATTCACCCCTCCACTTT. This encodes CASSQGGNSPLHF.

This clonotype has only one observation. At one of its ends the junction is not consistent with the germline gene, which may arise from a read error. CDR3 in DNA: TGTGCCAGCAGTTTAGGGGATGCGGGACGGGCCGGGGAGCTGTTTTTT. Translation: CASSLGDAGRAGELFF. This chain links TRBV7-8 with TRBJ2-2; D perhaps matches TRBD2 (6 bases). CDR1 and CDR2 (germline): SGHVS, FQNEAQ. The CDR3 has 16 amino acids.

This clonotype was seen many times. V usage is TRBV6-1 and J usage is TRBJ1-1, with D uncertain. This CDR3 has 12 amino acids. Germline CDR1 and CDR2: MNHNS and SASEGT. V was trimmed by 8 bases and J by 1 base, leaving 8 bases between them. The DNA for the CDR3 is TGTGCCAGCGCAGGACCGAACACTGAAGCTTTCTTT. Its translation: CASAGPNTEAFF.

In its sample, this clonotype was seen many times. This chain links TRBV7-9 with TRBJ2-7, with D hard to call. The CDR3 is made up of 16 amino acids. The ends were cut back, 4 bases at V and 0 bases at J, with 16 bases in the middle. The germline gives CDR1 SEHNR, CDR2 FQNEAQ (reference sequence). CDR3 DNA sequence: TGTGCCAGCAGCTCCTTGGGTGGACCAATCTCCTACGAGCAGTACTTC. This encodes CASSSLGGPISYEQYF.

This clonotype was picked up a small number of times. This rearrangement joins TRBV7-9 to TRBJ2-3, with D unclear. The germline V gene encodes CDR1 SEHNR and CDR2 FQNEAQ (reference sequence). V was pared by 1 base and J by 0 bases, with 14 bases between. The CDR3 runs to 17 residues. CDR3 protein: CASSLGPTLLSTDTQYF. The CDR3 region has the DNA TGTGCCAGCAGCTTAGGACCGACCCTACTGAGCACAGATACGCAGTATTTT. The variable domain in full, with the rest retrieved from reference TRBV7-9 and TRBJ2-3, is DTGVSQNPRHKITKRGQNVTFRCDPISEHNRLYWYRQTLGQGPEFLTYFQNEAQLEKSRLLSDRFSAERPKGSFSTLEIQRTEQGDSAMYLCASSLGPTLLSTDTQYFGPGTRLTVL.

This clonotype was seen more than once but under ten times. The DNA for the CDR3 is TGTGCCAGCAGGAGAGACGCAGGGGGTAACAATGAGCAGTTCTTC. This encodes CASRRDAGGNNEQFF. This chain connects TRBV7-9 to TRBJ2-5, with TRBD1 matching 7 bases. The J call is in doubt because the DNA end fits TRBJ2-1 better. Germline CDR1 reads SEHNR; CDR2 reads FQNEAQ (reference sequence). CDR3 length: 15 residues.

The chain employs TRBV18 and TRBJ2-7, with a tentative D call TRBD2 (5 bases). The CDR3 is 15 residues long. Germline lookup yields CDR1 KGHSH and CDR2 LQKENI. Trimming removed 2 bases from V and 3 bases from J, with 14 bases in between. Written as DNA, the CDR3 is TGTGCCAGCTCACCAAGGGAGACCCCCAACTACGAGCAGTACTTC. This translates into CASSPRETPNYEQYF.

This chain joins TRBV10-3 and TRBJ2-7; 7 bases are a match to TRBD2. The trim removed 6 bases at V and 3 bases at J, leaving 8 bases unmatched. CDR3 length: 14 amino acids. CDR1 and CDR2 (germline): ENHRY, SYGVKD. The CDR3 sequence: CAISDGGTYYEQYF. Written as DNA, the CDR3 is TGTGCCATCAGCGACGGGGGGACGTACTACGAGCAGTACTTC.

This clonotype was seen many times. The rearrangement uses TRBV10-3 and TRBJ2-7; D remains ambiguous. CDR1 and CDR2 from the germline V gene are ENHRY and SYGVKD. The CDR3 totals 17 residues. The V and J ends lost 3 bases and 0 bases respectively, with 18 bases between them. As DNA, the CDR3 is TGTGCCATCAGTGAATCTAGTACGGATCTTAGCTCCTACGAGCAGTACTTC. It translates to CAISESSTDLSSYEQYF.